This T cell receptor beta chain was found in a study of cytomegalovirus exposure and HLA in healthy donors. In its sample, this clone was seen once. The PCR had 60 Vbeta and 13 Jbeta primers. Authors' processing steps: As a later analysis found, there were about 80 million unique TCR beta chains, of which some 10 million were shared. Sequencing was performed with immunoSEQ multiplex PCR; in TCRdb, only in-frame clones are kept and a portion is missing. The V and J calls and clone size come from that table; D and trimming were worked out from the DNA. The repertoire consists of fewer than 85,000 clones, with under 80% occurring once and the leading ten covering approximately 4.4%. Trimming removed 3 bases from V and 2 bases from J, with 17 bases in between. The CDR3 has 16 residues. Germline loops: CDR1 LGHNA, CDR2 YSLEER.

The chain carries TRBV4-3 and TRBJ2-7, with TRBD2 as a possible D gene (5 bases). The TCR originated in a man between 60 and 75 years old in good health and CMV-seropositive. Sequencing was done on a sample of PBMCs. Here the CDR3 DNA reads TGCGCCAGCAGCCAGACTATCTCAGGAAAACCCTACGAGCAGTACTTC. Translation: CASSQTISGKPYEQYF.